These T cell receptor beta chains were read from a single sample in a study of CXCR3-negative and CXCR3-positive naive CD8 T cells. TCRdb re-called the 5' RACE reads and shows each CDR3 protein once, DNA omitted. The sample holds some 140,000 distinct CDR3 sequences. The specimen sequenced was naive CXCR3+ CD8+ T cells from blood. The source is a human donor in good health. Some clones in this sample may be carry-over from other donors' samples. The CDR3 runs from the conserved cysteine through the conserved F or W.

v_gene: TRBV7-7
j_gene: TRBJ2-3
CDR3aa: CASSSRLAGSGDTQYF

v_gene: TRBV21-1
j_gene: TRBJ2-1
CDR3aa: CASNPDGGSSYNEQFF

v_gene: TRBV20-1
j_gene: TRBJ2-1
CDR3aa: CSALLAVLTNEQFF

v_gene: TRBV11-2
j_gene: TRBJ2-3
CDR3aa: CASSLDPAGQPKDTQYF

v_gene: TRBV6-2/TRBV6-3
j_gene: TRBJ2-3
CDR3aa: CASTRGTASTDTQYF

v_gene: TRBV12-3/TRBV12-4
j_gene: TRBJ1-6
CDR3aa: CASSMGDSYSPLHF

v_gene: TRBV27
j_gene: TRBJ1-5
CDR3aa: CASSSGQGAIWPQHF

v_gene: TRBV5-5
j_gene: TRBJ2-7
CDR3aa: CASRLGQGWAYEQYF

v_gene: TRBV24-1
j_gene: TRBJ2-7
CDR3aa: CATSDASGGHPYEQYF

v_gene: TRBV4-1
j_gene: TRBJ2-1
CDR3aa: CASSPLLEGNEQFF

v_gene: TRBV7-9
j_gene: TRBJ2-1
CDR3aa: CASSLAPNEQFF

v_gene: TRBV23-1
j_gene: TRBJ2-7
CDR3aa: CASSPGCGAGPGEQYF

v_gene: TRBV2
j_gene: TRBJ2-4
CDR3aa: CASSEEGPLAKNIQYF

v_gene: TRBV7-9
j_gene: TRBJ2-5
CDR3aa: CASSRDRGETQYF

v_gene: TRBV20-1
j_gene: TRBJ2-3
CDR3aa: CSGWEGTDTQYF

v_gene: TRBV7-2
j_gene: TRBJ2-3
CDR3aa: CASSLSGGALDTQYF

v_gene: TRBV29-1
j_gene: TRBJ2-1
CDR3aa: CSVNPRGVEVGEQFF